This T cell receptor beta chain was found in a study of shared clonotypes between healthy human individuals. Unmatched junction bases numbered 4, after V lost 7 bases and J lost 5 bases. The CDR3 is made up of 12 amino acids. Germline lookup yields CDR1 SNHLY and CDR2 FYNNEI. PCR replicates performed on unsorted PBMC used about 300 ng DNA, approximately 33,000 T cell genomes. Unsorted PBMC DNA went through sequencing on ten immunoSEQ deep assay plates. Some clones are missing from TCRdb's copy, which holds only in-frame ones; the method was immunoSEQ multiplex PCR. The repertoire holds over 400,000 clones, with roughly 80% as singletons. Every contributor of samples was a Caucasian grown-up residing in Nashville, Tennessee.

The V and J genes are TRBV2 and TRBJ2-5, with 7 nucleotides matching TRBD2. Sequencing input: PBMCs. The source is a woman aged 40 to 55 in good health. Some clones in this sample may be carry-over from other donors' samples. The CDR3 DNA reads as TGTGCCAGCAAGGCCGGGGGGGAGACCCAGTACTTC. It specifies CASKAGGETQYF.